The next 7 T cell receptor beta chains were all read from a single sample in a study of cytomegalovirus exposure and HLA in healthy donors (dated by TCRdb to about 2017). The protocol used for the library was the immunoSEQ multiplex PCR assay. A mixture of 60 forward primers for TCR Vbeta segments and 13 reverse primers for TCR Jbeta segments was used in the multiplex PCR. Entries here come from immuneACCESS through TCRdb and include only in-frame sequences with V and J called. Some clones fail to appear in such tables; in the studies checked, an unresolved V gene covers under half of the shortfall, and the cause of the remainder is unknown. This sample is represented by some 95,000 clones; about four fifths of them were singletons. About 5% of the sample lies in the top ten. Sequences were obtained from PBMCs. These receptors all come from a woman aged 40 to 50 in good health and CMV-seronegative.

CDR3 loop: CAWSVAGRTGELFF. In DNA, the CDR3 is TGTGCCTGGAGTGTGGCAGGGAGGACCGGGGAGCTGTTTTTT. This chain connects TRBV30 to TRBJ2-2, with D possibly TRBD2 on 6 matching bases. The CDR3 has 14 amino acids. The germline gives CDR1 GTSNPN, CDR2 SVGIG (reference sequence). Trimming cost V 0 bases and J 5 bases, with 10 bases left between them.

This chain connects TRBV18 to TRBJ1-1; no clear D. V gave up 3 bases and J gave up 1 base, with 15 bases separating them. The CDR3 spans 16 residues. Germline loops: CDR1 KGHSH, CDR2 LQKENI. The CDR3 nucleotides are TGTGCCAGCTCACCTCCCCCGGAGGGATGGAACACTGAAGCTTTCTTT. Translation: CASSPPPEGWNTEAFF.

The chain links TRBV7-9 to TRBJ2-5; D not resolved. Germline V CDR1 and CDR2: SEHNR, FQNEAQ (reference sequence). There are 15 residues in the CDR3. Deletions cut 1 base from V and 0 bases from J, with 9 bases between. CDR3 sequence: CASSLDLRYQETQYF. The CDR3 region has the DNA TGTGCCAGCAGCTTAGATTTGAGGTACCAAGAGACCCAGTACTTC.

The J gene is TRBJ2-3, the V gene TRBV9; the match to TRBD2 covers 8 bases. The CDR3 runs 19 residues. Germline CDR1 SGDLS, CDR2 YYNGEE. The junction had 20 bases not matched to a gene; V was cut back by 2 bases and J by 6 bases. The CDR3 is CASSVSTALGGGPSDTQYF. CDR3 bases: TGTGCCAGCAGCGTGTCTACGGCCCTTGGCGGGGGGCCCTCGGATACGCAGTATTTT.

The J gene is TRBJ2-3, the V gene TRBV5-1; weak D call: TRBD2 (6 bases). Between the trimmed V and J ends, which lost 2 bases and 6 bases, there was a span of 16 bases. Germline lookup yields CDR1 SGHRS and CDR2 YFSETQ. This CDR3 has 15 residues. For the CDR3, the DNA is TGCGCCAGCAGCTTCCCTAGTAGCAGCGGGGATACGCAGTATTTT. It codes for CASSFPSSSGDTQYF. Full variable domain (rest looked up from reference TRBV5-1 and TRBJ2-3): KAGVTQTPRYLIKTRGQQVTLSCSPISGHRSVSWYQQTPGQGLQFLFEYFSETQRNKGNFPGRFSGRQFSNSRSEMNVSTLELGDSALYLCASSFPSSSGDTQYFGPGTRLTVL.

CDR3 amino acids: CASSSPRGGKYEQYF. The CDR3 DNA sequence: TGTGCCAGCAGCTCCCCCCGGGGGGGGAAGTACGAGCAGTACTTC. The gene calls are TRBV5-5 and TRBJ2-7; the match to TRBD2 covers 8 bases. Trimming cost V 3 bases and J 4 bases; bases outside gene matches: 9. Germline V gene lookup returns CDR1 SGHKS and CDR2 YYEKEE (reference sequence). The CDR3 extends over 15 amino acids. Using reference TRBV5-5 and TRBJ2-7 for the parts outside the CDR3, the full variable domain is DAGVTQSPTHLIKTRGQQVTLRCSPISGHKSVSWYQQVLGQGPQFIFQYYEKEERGRGNFPDRFSARQFPNYSSELNVNALLLGDSALYLCASSSPRGGKYEQYFGPGTRLTVT.

This clone was recorded a few times. The CDR3 here is CASSLALTGSGNTIYF. CDR3 nucleotide sequence: TGCGCCAGCAGCTTGGCCCTGACAGGTTCTGGAAACACCATATATTTT. This rearrangement joins TRBV5-1 to TRBJ1-3; D possibly corresponds to TRBD1 (6 bases). Germline CDR1 is SGHRS and CDR2 is YFSETQ. The germline V and J ends were trimmed by 0 bases and 1 base, with 11 bases remaining between them. The CDR3 loop spans 16 amino acids. Drawing the rest from reference TRBV5-1 and TRBJ1-3, the complete variable domain is KAGVTQTPRYLIKTRGQQVTLSCSPISGHRSVSWYQQTPGQGLQFLFEYFSETQRNKGNFPGRFSGRQFSNSRSEMNVSTLELGDSALYLCASSLALTGSGNTIYFGEGSWLTVV.